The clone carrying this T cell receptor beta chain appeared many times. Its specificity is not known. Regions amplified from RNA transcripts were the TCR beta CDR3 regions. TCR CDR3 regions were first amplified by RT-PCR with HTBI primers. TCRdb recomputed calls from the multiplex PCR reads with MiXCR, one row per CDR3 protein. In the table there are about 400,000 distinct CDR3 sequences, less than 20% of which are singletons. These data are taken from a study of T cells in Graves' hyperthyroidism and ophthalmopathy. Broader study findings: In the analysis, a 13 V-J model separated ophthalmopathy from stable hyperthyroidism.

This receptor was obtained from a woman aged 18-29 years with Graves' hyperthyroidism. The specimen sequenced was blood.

The CDR3 DNA is TGCGCCAGCAGCTTGGCCCAGGCTATGAACACTGAAGCTTTCTTT. Protein: CASSLAQAMNTEAFF. The rearrangement joins TRBV5-1 to TRBJ1-1; D ambiguous. This CDR3 contains 15 residues. The ends were cut back, 0 bases at V and 0 bases at J, with 9 bases in the middle. Germline CDR1 SGHRS, CDR2 YFSETQ.